These 2 T cell receptor beta chains originate from one sample sequenced in a study of control samples from healthy donors and cancer patients. Libraries were prepared by immunoSEQ multiplex PCR; TCRdb keeps only in-frame clonotypes and omits some of them. The sample lists 57,000 or so clones, around 95% seen once, with roughly 4% in the top ten. The sample taken for sequencing was blood. The receptors stem from a man in his thirties or forties in good health.

The chain carries TRBV27 and TRBJ2-7; possible D gene TRBD1, 5 bases. V was trimmed by 4 bases and J by 7 bases, leaving 17 bases between them. There are 14 residues in the CDR3. CDR1 and CDR2 (germline): MNHEY, SMNVEV (reference sequence). The CDR3 loop is CASSSLLLGREQYF. CDR3 DNA: TGTGCCAGCAGTTCCCTCCTTTTGGGGCGGGAGCAGTACTTC.

The gene calls are TRBV25-1 and TRBJ1-4; no firm D call. The CDR3 covers 14 residues. V was cut by 2 bases and J by 12 bases, with 16 bases left in between. The V gene's germline CDR1 is MGHDK and CDR2 SYGVNS. CDR3 sequence reads: CASSELSDFGQLFF. The CDR3 DNA follows: TGTGCCAGCAGTGAACTATCAGACTTCGGGCAACTGTTTTTT. Using reference TRBV25-1 and TRBJ1-4 for the parts outside the CDR3, the full variable domain is EADIYQTPRYLVIGTGKKITLECSQTMGHDKMYWYQQDPGMELHLIHYSYGVNSTEKGDLSSESTVSRIRTEHFPLTLESARPSHTSQYLCASSELSDFGQLFFGSGTQLSVL.